Detailed here is one T cell receptor beta chain. Its specificity is not known. The source of the sample is a study of cytomegalovirus exposure and HLA in healthy donors. Study background: From HLA-typed donors, an early data release held about 85 million unique TCRs.

Study-level results: Immune exposure data for these donors was limited to CMV serostatus. Cytomegalovirus-associated status was assigned to 150 or so TCR beta chains. Most subjects had HLA-A and HLA-B alleles reportedly predicted accurately by TCR beta sequences.

Trimming took 11 bases from V and 2 from J, leaving 13 bases between them. The germline CDR1 and CDR2 sequences are MNHEY and SMNVEV (reference sequence). This CDR3 spans 13 amino acids. The PCR contained 60 Vbeta and 13 Jbeta primers. Generated by immunoSEQ multiplex PCR, the TCRdb table keeps only in-frame clones and is missing some. The profile shows under 40,000 clones, around 69% of them singletons. The sample consisted of PBMCs. This TCR was sampled from a woman in her 30s in good health and CMV-seropositive. The chain carries TRBV27 and TRBJ1-5; D gene ambiguous. CDR3 DNA sequence: TGTGCCGGGAGTCTTAACGGCAATCAGCCCCAGCATTTT. Amino acids: CAGSLNGNQPQHF.